A single sample gave rise to the 5 T cell receptor beta chains below, sequenced in a study of cytomegalovirus exposure and HLA in healthy donors. Amplification used 60 Vbeta primers and 13 Jbeta primers. The assay was immunoSEQ multiplex PCR, and TCRdb's table has in-frame clones only and misses some. The data contain 150,000 to 180,000 clones, 79% of them seen just once; the ten biggest clones take up 7.5% to 9%. The material sequenced was PBMCs. These receptors were taken from a man aged 30 to 39 in good health and CMV-seropositive.

The V gene is TRBV4-1, the J gene TRBJ2-7; TRBD2 matches at 8 bases. The CDR3 is 11 amino acids. The V and J ends lost 1 base and 13 bases, in that order; junction bases with no gene match: 3. Germline V CDR1 and CDR2: MGHRA, YSYEKL. Here the CDR3 reads CASSQGTSLYF. The CDR3, as DNA: TGCGCCAGCAGCCAAGGGACTAGCTTATACTTC.

V usage is TRBV7-3 and J usage is TRBJ2-1; 10 nucleotides match TRBD2. Unmatched junction bases numbered 4, after V lost 1 base and J lost 7 bases. Germline values: CDR1 SGHTA, CDR2 FQGTGA. The CDR3 extends over 15 amino acids. The chain's CDR3 is CASSLIPSGGNEQFF. CDR3 nucleotides: TGTGCCAGCAGCTTAATCCCTAGCGGGGGAAATGAGCAGTTCTTC.

This chain links TRBV28 with TRBJ2-7; 8 bases match TRBD1. Trimming cost V 10 bases and J 3 bases; bases outside gene matches: 11. Germline V gene lookup returns CDR1 MDHEN and CDR2 SYDVKM. This CDR3 region has 14 residues. The CDR3 coding sequence is TGTGCCACCCTCACGGGGACAGGAAACTACGAGCAGTACTTC. Residues: CATLTGTGNYEQYF.

V is TRBV30 and J is TRBJ2-1; 9 nucleotides agree with TRBD2. This CDR3 has 15 residues. V was clipped by 2 bases and J by 6 bases; unmatched bases: 8. Germline V gene lookup returns CDR1 GTSNPN and CDR2 SVGIG (reference sequence). CDR3 sequence reads: CAWSKTSGPSNEQFF. DNA for the CDR3: TGTGCCTGGAGTAAAACTAGCGGGCCCTCCAATGAGCAGTTCTTC.

The V gene is TRBV7-2, the J gene TRBJ2-7; D perhaps matches TRBD2 (5 bases). Germline CDR1 reads SGHTA; CDR2 reads FQGNSA. The CDR3 runs to 14 residues. The V gene lost 4 bases and the J gene lost 6 bases, with 16 bases spanning the gap. The CDR3 here is CASSSISRGGEQYF. The CDR3 DNA is TGTGCCAGCAGCTCCATTAGCCGCGGAGGCGAGCAGTACTTC.